This paragraph reports one TCR beta chain. Its antigen remains unknown. This sample is part of a study of shared clonotypes between healthy human individuals. Study results and limitations: It was the non-shared clonotypes that had lower generation probabilities than clonotypes shared by all four donors.

Partitioning of CD4+ cells yielded a CD45RA+ naive subset and a CD45RA-negative memory subset. Here immunoSEQ multiplex PCR was the method, and the copy in TCRdb shows in-frame clones only, minus some. The data show about 1 million clones, approximately 72% seen once. This CDR3 region has 15 residues. The source of this sequence is a young man in good health. The sequenced sample was memory CD4+ T cells sorted from blood. Sample subset: CD45RA-negative fraction. The J gene is TRBJ1-2, the V gene TRBV21-1. TRBV21-1 is shown as a pseudogene. In DNA, the CDR3 is TGTGCCAGCAGCAAAGAGGGCACCTTTAACTATGGCTACACCTTC. Residues: CASSKEGTFNYGYTF.